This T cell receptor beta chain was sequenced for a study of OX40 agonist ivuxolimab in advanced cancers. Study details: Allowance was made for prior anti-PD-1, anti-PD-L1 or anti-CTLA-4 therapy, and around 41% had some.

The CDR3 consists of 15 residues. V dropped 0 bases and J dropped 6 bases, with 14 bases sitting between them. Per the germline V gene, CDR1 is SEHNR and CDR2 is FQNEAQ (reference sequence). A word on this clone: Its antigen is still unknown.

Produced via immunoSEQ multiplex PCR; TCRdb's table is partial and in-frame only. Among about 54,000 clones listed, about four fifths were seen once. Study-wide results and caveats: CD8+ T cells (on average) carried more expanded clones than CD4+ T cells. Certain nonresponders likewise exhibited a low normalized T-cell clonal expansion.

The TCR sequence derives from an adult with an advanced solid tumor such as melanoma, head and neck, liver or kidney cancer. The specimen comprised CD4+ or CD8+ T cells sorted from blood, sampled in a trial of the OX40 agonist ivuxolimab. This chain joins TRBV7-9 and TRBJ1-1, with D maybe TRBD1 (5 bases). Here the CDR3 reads CASSLAGDSGAEAFF. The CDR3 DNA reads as TGTGCCAGCAGCTTAGCTGGTGACAGCGGAGCTGAAGCTTTCTTT.